This is a list of T cell receptor beta chains from one sample in a study of identifying expanded T cells in peripheral blood. Profiled with immunoSEQ multiplex PCR; TCRdb holds only in-frame clones, not every one. This table has 50,000 or so clones, more than 70% appearing once. Input material: blood. The receptors come from a person aged 18 to 70 in good health. Each CDR3 is given without its conserved first and last residue.

j_call v_call cdr3_aa
TRBJ2-2 TRBV19 ASSISPSIQTGELF
TRBJ2-7 TRBV27 ASSSRSSYEQY
TRBJ2-5 TRBV15 ATTFGQALGETQY
TRBJ2-1 TRBV7-3 ASSRGGEAGYEQF
TRBJ1-1 TRBV19 ASSIRTALNTEAF
TRBJ2-7 TRBV20-1 SARDYYEQY
TRBJ2-7 TRBV19 ASSESRGGYEQY
TRBJ1-5 TRBV7-2 ASSLRTGGDQPQH
TRBJ2-3 TRBV9 ASSVGGHTDTQY
TRBJ1-3 TRBV30 AWRTGGGNTIY
TRBJ2-7 TRBV7-2 ASSLNRAGITYEQY
TRBJ1-1 TRBV4-3 ASSQDRGKETEAF
TRBJ2-5 TRBV18 ASSPDRAPETQY
TRBJ2-1 TRBV6-1 ASERTLNNNEQF
TRBJ1-5 TRBV18 ASSPVKGYSNQPQH
TRBJ1-2 TRBV4-3 ASSQDVGVSYGYT
TRBJ2-3 TRBV10-2 ASSEPDGSTDTQY
TRBJ1-4 TRBV7-8 ASSPSPGRVQANEKLF
TRBJ1-5 TRBV28 ASSLQSGFQPQH
TRBJ2-7 TRBV5-1 ASSRLQGYEQY
TRBJ2-2 TRBV2 ASSEIQAGELF
TRBJ2-5 TRBV2 ASSGQGRETQY
TRBJ2-3 TRBV7-2 ASSKGYGPSTDTQY
TRBJ2-7 TRBV7-9 ASSSQGGSNEQY
TRBJ2-1 TRBV2 ASRGYNEQF
TRBJ1-2 TRBV27 ASSTTGTPYGYT
TRBJ2-5 TRBV7-2 ASSSQRGGGETQY
TRBJ2-2 TRBV7-2 ASSRYTDGELF
TRBJ2-3 TRBV5-4 ASSLERGPTDTQY
TRBJ2-2 TRBV7-8 ASSLGREGLPGELF
TRBJ1-4 TRBV29-1 SALDRDEKLF